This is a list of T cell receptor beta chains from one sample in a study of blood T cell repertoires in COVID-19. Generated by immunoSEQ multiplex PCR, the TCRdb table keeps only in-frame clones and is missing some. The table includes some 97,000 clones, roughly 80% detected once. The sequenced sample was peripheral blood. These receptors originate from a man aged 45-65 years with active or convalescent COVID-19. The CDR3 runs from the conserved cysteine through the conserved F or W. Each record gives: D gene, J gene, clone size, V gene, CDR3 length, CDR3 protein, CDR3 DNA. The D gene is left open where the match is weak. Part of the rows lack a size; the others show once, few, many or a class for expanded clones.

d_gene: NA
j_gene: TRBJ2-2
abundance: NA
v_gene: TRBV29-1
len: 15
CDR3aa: CSVEMGRTNTGELFF
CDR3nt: TGCAGCGTTGAAATGGGCCGAACGAACACCGGGGAGCTGTTTTTT

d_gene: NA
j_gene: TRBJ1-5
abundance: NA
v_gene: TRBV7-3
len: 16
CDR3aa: CASELLFFSGNQPQHF
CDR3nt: TGTGCCAGCGAACTCTTATTCTTTTCTGGCAATCAGCCCCAGCATTTT

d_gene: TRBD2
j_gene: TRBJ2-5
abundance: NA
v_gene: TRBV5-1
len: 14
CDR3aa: CASSQREGRETQYF
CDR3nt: TGCGCCAGCAGTCAGCGGGAGGGCCGGGAGACCCAGTACTTC

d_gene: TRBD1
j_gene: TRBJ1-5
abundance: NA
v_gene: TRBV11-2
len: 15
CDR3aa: CASSSGTGNGQPQHF
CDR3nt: TGTGCCAGCAGCTCCGGGACAGGGAATGGTCAGCCCCAGCATTTT

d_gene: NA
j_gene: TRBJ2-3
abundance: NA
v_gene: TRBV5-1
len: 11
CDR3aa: CASSPGDTQYF
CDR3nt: TGCGCCAGCAGCCCGGGGGATACGCAGTATTTT

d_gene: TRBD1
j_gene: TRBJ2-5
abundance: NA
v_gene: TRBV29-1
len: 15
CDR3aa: CSVEGALGQQETQYF
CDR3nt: TGCAGCGTTGAGGGAGCTTTGGGACAGCAAGAGACCCAGTACTTC

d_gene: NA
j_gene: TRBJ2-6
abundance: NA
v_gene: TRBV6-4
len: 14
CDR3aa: CASSVRSGANVLTF
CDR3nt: TGTGCCAGCAGTGTCCGCTCTGGGGCCAACGTCCTGACTTTC

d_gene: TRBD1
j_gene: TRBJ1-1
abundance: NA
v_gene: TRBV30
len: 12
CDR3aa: CAWGTGSTEAFF
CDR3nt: TGTGCCTGGGGGACAGGGAGTACTGAAGCTTTCTTT

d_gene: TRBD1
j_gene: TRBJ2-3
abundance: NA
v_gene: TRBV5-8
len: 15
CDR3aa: CASSLLGQGPDTQYF
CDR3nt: TGTGCCAGCAGCCTCCTTGGACAGGGGCCAGATACGCAGTATTTT

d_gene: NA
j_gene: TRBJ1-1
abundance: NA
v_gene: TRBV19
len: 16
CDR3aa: CASSILDGVWNTEAFF
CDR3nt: TGTGCCAGTAGTATTCTCGACGGAGTCTGGAACACTGAAGCTTTCTTT

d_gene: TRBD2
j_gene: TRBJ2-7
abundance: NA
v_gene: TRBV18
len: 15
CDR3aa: CASSPGAGEGYEQYF
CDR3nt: TGTGCCAGCTCACCAGGGGCGGGAGAGGGGTACGAGCAGTACTTC

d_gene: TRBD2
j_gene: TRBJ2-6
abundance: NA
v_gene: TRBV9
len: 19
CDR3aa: CASSIPRGVGLSGANVLTF
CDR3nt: TGTGCCAGCAGCATCCCTCGGGGGGTGGGGCTCTCTGGGGCCAACGTCCTGACTTTC

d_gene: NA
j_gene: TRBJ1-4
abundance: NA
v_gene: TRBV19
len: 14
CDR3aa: CASSIAGVDEKLFF
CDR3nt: TGTGCCAGTAGTATAGCAGGGGTAGACGAAAAACTGTTTTTT

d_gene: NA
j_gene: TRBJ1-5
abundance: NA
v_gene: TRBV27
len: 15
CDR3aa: CASRSSGGGNQPQHF
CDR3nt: TGTGCCAGCAGATCCTCTGGGGGGGGGAATCAGCCCCAGCATTTT

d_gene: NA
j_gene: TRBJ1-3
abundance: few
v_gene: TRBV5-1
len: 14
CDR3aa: CASSLVSSGNTIYF
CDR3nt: TGCGCCAGCAGCTTGGTTAGCTCTGGAAACACCATATATTTT

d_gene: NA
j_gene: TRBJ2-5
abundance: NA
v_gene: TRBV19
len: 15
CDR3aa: CASSIPGNRQETQYF
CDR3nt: TGTGCCAGTAGCATACCCGGGAACAGACAAGAGACCCAGTACTTC

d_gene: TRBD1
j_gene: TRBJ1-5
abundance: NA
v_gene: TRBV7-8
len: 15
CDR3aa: CASSFQTGGNQPQHF
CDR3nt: TGTGCCAGCAGCTTCCAGACAGGGGGCAATCAGCCCCAGCATTTT

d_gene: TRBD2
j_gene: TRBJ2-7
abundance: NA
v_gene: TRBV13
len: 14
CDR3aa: CASSPTSGSYEQYF
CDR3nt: TGTGCCAGCAGCCCCACTAGCGGGTCCTACGAGCAGTACTTC

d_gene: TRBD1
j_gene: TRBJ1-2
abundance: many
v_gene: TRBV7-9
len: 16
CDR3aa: CASSLGVGQGVGGYTF
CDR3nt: TGTGCCAGCAGCTTAGGGGTTGGGCAGGGGGTCGGTGGCTACACCTTC

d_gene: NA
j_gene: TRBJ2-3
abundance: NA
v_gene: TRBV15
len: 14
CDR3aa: CATSRDRVTDTQYF
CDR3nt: TGTGCCACCAGCAGAGATCGGGTCACAGATACGCAGTATTTT

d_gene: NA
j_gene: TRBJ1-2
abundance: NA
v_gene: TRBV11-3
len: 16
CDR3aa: CASSLGQKQGAYGYTF
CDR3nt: TGTGCCAGCAGCTTAGGCCAAAAACAGGGAGCCTATGGCTACACCTTC

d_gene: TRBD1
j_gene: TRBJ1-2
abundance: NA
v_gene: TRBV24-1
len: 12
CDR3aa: CATGGQEGGYTF
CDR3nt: TGTGCCACCGGGGGACAGGAGGGCGGCTACACCTTC

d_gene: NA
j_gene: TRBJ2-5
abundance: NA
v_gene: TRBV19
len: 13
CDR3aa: CASSINSEETQYF
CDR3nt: TGTGCCAGTAGTATAAACAGTGAAGAGACCCAGTACTTC

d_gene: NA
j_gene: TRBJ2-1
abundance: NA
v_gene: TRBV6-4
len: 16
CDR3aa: CASSPRGGGGYNEQFF
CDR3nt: TGTGCCAGCAGTCCGAGGGGGGGAGGGGGATACAATGAGCAGTTCTTC

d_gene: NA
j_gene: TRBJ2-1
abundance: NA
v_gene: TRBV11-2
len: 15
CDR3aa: CASSLGSGGVNEQFF
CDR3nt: TGTGCCAGCAGCTTAGGATCCGGCGGGGTGAATGAGCAGTTCTTC

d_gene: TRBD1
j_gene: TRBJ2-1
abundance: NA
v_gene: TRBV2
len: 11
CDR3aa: CAGTGYNEQFF
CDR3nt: TGTGCCGGGACAGGGTACAATGAGCAGTTCTTC

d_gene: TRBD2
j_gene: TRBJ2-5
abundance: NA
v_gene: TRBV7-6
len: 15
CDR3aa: CASSELAGSQETQYF
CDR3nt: TGTGCCAGCAGCGAGCTAGCGGGATCTCAAGAGACCCAGTACTTC

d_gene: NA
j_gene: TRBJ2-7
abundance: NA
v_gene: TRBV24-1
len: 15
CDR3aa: CATSDSGRGSYEQYF
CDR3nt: TGTGCCACCAGTGATTCAGGAAGGGGCTCCTACGAGCAGTACTTC

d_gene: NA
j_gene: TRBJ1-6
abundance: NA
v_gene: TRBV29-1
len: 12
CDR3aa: CSVAQAGSPLHF
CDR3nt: TGCAGCGTGGCCCAGGCTGGTTCACCCCTCCACTTT

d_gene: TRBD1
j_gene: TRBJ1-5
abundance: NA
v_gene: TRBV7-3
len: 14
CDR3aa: CASRPGQDGQPQHF
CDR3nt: TGTGCCAGCAGACCGGGACAGGATGGTCAGCCCCAGCATTTT

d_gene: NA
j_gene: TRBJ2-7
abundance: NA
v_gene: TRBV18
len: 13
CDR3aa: CASSPGLEKEQYF
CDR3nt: TGTGCCAGCTCACCGGGACTTGAGAAAGAGCAGTACTTC

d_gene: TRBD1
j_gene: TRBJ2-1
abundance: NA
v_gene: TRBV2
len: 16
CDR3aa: CASSEAGTGYYNEQFF
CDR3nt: TGTGCCAGCAGTGAAGCGGGGACAGGGTACTACAATGAGCAGTTCTTC

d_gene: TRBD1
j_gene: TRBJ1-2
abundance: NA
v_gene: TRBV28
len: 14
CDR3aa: CASRVSTGGKSYTF
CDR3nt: TGTGCCAGCAGGGTCTCGACAGGGGGCAAAAGCTACACCTTC

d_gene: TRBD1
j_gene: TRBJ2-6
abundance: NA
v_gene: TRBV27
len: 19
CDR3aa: CASSLLRTGGVPGANVLTF
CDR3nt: TGTGCCAGCAGTTTATTGAGGACAGGGGGCGTCCCTGGGGCCAACGTCCTGACTTTC

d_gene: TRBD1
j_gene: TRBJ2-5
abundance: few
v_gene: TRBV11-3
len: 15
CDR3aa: CASSPDRGRRETQYF
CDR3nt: TGTGCCAGCAGCCCCGACAGGGGGCGCAGGGAGACCCAGTACTTC

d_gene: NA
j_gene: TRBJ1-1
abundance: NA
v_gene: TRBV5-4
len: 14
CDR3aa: CASSWEGGDTEAFF
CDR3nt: TGTGCCAGCAGCTGGGAGGGAGGGGACACTGAAGCTTTCTTT

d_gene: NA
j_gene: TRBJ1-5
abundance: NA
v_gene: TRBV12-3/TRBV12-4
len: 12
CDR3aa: CATREANQPQHF
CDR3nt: TGTGCCACCCGCGAAGCCAATCAGCCCCAGCATTTT

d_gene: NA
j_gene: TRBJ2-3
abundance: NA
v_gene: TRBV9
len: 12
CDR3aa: CASSTPTDTQYF
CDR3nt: TGTGCCAGCAGCACTCCGACAGATACGCAGTATTTT

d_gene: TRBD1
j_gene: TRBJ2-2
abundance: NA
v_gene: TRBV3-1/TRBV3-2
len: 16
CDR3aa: CASSHWDRANTGELFF
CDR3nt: TGTGCCAGCAGCCACTGGGACAGGGCGAACACCGGGGAGCTGTTTTTT

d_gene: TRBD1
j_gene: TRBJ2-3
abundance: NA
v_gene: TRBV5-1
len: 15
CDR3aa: CASSLANRGQDTQYF
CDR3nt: TGCGCCAGCAGCTTGGCAAACAGGGGGCAAGATACGCAGTATTTT

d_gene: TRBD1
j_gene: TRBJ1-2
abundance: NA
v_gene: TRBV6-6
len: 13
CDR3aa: CASRPTGTYGYTF
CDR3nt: TGTGCCAGCAGACCGACAGGGACGTATGGCTACACCTTC

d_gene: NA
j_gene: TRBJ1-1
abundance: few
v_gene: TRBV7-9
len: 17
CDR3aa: CASTETLRGGMNTEAFF
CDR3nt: TGTGCCAGCACCGAAACCCTCAGGGGAGGGATGAACACTGAAGCTTTCTTT

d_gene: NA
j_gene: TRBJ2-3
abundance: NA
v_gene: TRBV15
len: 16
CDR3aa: CATSRDGVGATDTQYF
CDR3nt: TGTGCCACCAGCAGAGATGGAGTGGGAGCCACAGATACGCAGTATTTT

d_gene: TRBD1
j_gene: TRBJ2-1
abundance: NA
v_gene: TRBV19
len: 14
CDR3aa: CASSPGQGFGEQFF
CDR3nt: TGTGCCAGTAGTCCCGGACAGGGTTTTGGTGAGCAGTTCTTC

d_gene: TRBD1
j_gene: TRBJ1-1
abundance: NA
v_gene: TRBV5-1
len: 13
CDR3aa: CASSRDRDTEAFF
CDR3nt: TGCGCCAGCAGCAGAGACAGGGACACTGAAGCTTTCTTT

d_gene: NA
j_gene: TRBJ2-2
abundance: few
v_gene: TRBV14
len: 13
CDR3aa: CASSQVTAGELFF
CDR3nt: TGTGCCAGCAGCCAAGTTACGGCCGGGGAGCTGTTTTTT